Listed here is a single T cell receptor beta chain. Clones were sequenced by immunoSEQ multiplex PCR, and TCRdb holds only the in-frame ones, with some missing. The data contain over a million clones, roughly 96% of them singletons. This sample is drawn from a study of shared clonotypes between healthy human individuals. The CDR3 runs to 13 residues. Germline V CDR1 and CDR2: LNHDA, SQIVND (reference sequence). Trimming pared 9 bases from V and 8 bases from J, leaving 16 bases between. This clonotype was obtained from a man aged 25 to 40 in good health. The J gene is TRBJ1-4, the V gene TRBV19, with a weak D call TRBD1 (5 bases). Source material: naive CD4+ T cells sorted from blood. The subset denotes: CD45RA+ positively selected. Here the CDR3 reads CASRLRGREKLFF. CDR3 bases: TGTGCCAGCCGTTTGAGGGGAAGAGAAAAACTGTTTTTT.